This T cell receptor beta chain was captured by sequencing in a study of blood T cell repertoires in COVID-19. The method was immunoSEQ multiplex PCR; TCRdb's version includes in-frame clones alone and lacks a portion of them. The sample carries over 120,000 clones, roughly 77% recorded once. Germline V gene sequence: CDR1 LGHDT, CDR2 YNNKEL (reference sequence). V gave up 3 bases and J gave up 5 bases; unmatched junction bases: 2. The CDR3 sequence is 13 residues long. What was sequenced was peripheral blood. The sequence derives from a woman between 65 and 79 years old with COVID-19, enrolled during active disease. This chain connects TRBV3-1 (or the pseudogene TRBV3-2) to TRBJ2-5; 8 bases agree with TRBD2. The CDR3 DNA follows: TGTGCCAGCAGCCACCGGGAGGGGGAGACCCAGTACTTC. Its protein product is CASSHREGETQYF.